This T cell receptor (beta chain) comes out of a study of Tregs in tolerant kidney transplant recipients. Study observations and caveats: No direct test of biological reproducibility was done here.

This clone was seen a single time. Its antigen is unidentified. Generated by immunoSEQ multiplex PCR, the TCRdb table keeps only in-frame clones and is missing some. The sample lists 110,000 or so clones, around nine tenths occurring once. In germline, CDR1 is MNHEY, CDR2 SVGAGI. The germline V and J ends were trimmed by 4 bases and 8 bases, with 11 bases remaining between them. CDR3 length equals 12 residues. The chain combines TRBV6-5 with TRBJ1-1; D gene unclear. Specimen: CD4+ T cells from blood. This TCR derives from a human donor in good health. CDR3 nucleotides: TGTGCCAGCAGTTGGGCTGGGGAGGAAGCTTTCTTT. This encodes CASSWAGEEAFF.